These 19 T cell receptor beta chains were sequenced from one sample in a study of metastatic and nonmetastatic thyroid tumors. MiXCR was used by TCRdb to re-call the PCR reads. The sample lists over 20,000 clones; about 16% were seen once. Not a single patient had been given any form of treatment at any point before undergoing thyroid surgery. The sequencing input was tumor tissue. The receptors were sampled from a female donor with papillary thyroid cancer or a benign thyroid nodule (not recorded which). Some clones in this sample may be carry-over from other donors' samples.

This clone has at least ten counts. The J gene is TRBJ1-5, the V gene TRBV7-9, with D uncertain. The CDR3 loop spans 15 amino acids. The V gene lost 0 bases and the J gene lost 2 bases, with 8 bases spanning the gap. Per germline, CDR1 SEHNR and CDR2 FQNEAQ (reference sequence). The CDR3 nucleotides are TGTGCCAGCAGCTTAGCTGTCGGAGGCAATCAGCCCCAGCATTTT. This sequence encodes CASSLAVGGNQPQHF.

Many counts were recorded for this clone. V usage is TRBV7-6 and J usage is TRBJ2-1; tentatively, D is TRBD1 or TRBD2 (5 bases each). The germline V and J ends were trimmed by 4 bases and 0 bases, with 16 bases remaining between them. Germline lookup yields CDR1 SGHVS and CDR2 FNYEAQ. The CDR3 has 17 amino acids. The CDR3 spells CASSSSGTLSSYNEQFF. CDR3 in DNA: TGTGCCAGCAGCTCATCAGGGACCCTGAGCTCCTACAATGAGCAGTTCTTC.

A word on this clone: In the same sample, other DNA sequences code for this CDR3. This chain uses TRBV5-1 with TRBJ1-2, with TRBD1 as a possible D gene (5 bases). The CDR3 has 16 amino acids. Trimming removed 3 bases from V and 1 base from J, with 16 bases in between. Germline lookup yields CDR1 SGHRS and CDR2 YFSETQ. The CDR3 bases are TGCGCCAGCAGCTGGGGGACGGGGGGAGATAACTATGGCTACACCTTC. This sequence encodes CASSWGTGGDNYGYTF.

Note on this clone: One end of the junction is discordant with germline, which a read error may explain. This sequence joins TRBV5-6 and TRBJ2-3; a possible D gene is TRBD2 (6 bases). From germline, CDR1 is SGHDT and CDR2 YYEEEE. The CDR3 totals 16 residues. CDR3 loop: CASSIQTTSVTDTHYF. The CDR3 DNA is TGTGCCAGTAGCATACAAACGACTAGTGTGACAGATACGCATTATTTT. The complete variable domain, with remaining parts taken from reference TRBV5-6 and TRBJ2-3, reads DAGVTQSPTHLIKTRGQQVTLRCSPKSGHDTVSWYQQALGQGPQFIFQYYEEEERQRGNFPDRFSGHQFPNYSSELNVNALLLGDSALYLCASSIQTTSVTDTHYFGPGTRLTVL.

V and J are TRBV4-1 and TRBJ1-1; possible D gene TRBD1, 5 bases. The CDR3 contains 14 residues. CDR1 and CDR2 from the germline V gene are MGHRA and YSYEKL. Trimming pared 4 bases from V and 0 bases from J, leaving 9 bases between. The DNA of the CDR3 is TGCGCCAGCAGCCTTAGACAGCTGAACACTGAAGCTTTCTTT. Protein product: CASSLRQLNTEAFF.

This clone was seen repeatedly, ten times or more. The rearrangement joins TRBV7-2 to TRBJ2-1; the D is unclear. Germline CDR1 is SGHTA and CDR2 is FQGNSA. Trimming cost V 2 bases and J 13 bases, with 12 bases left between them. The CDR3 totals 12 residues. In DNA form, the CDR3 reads TGTGCCAGCAGCTTATCGAGAATCCGTCAGTTCTTC. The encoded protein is CASSLSRIRQFF. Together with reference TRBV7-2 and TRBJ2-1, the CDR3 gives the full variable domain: GAGVSQSPSNKVTEKGKDVELRCDPISGHTALYWYRQSLGQGLEFLIYFQGNSAPDKSGLPSDRFSAERTGGSVSTLTIQRTQQEDSAVYLCASSLSRIRQFFGPGTRLTVL.

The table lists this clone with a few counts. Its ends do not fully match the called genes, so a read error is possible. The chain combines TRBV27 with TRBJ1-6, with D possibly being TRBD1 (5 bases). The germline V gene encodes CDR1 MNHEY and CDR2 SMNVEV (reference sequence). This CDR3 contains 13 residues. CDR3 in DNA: TGTGCCAGCAGTTCAGGGACCAATTCACCCCTCGACTTT. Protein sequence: CASSSGTNSPLDF.

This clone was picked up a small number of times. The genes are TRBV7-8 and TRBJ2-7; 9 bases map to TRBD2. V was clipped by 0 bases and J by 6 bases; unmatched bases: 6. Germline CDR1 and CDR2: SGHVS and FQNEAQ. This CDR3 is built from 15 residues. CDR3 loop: CASSLARGRGSEQYF. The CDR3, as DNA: TGTGCCAGCAGCTTAGCGCGCGGGAGGGGTAGCGAGCAGTACTTC.

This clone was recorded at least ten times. The CDR3 DNA follows: TGTGCCAGCAGTGAATTTGGTGGACTCAAGGAGGATTCACCCCTCCACTTT. It yields the protein CASSEFGGLKEDSPLHF. The V gene is TRBV2, the J gene TRBJ1-6; D ambiguous. The germline V gene encodes CDR1 SNHLY and CDR2 FYNNEI. With 2 bases removed from V and 8 bases from J, the gap between germline ends came to 19 bases. The CDR3 is made up of 17 amino acids.

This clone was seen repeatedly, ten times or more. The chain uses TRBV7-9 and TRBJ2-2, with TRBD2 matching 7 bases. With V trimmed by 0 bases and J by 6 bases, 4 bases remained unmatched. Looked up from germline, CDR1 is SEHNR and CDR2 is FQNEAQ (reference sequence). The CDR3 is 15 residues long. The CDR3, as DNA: TGTGCCAGCAGCTTAGCGGGGAGGGTCGCCGGGGAGCTGTTTTTT. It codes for CASSLAGRVAGELFF.

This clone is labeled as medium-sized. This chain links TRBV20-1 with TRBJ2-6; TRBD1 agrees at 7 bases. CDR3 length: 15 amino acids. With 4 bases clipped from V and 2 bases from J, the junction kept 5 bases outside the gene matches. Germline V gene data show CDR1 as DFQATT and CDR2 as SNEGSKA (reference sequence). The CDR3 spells CSATRQGAGANVLTF. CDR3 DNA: TGCAGTGCTACTCGACAGGGTGCTGGGGCCAACGTCCTGACTTTC.

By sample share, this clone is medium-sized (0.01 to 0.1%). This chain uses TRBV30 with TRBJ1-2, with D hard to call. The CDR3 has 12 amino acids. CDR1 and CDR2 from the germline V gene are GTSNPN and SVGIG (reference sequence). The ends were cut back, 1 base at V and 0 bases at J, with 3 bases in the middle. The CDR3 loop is CAWSASNYGYTF. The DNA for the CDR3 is TGTGCCTGGAGTGCCTCTAACTATGGCTACACCTTC.

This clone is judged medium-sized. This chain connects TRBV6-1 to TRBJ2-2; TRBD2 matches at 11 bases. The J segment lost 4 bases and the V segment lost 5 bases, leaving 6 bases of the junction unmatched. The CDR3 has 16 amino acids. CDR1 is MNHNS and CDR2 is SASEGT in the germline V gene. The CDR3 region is CASSNRLAGFTGELFF. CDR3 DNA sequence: TGTGCCAGCAGTAATCGACTAGCGGGGTTCACCGGGGAGCTGTTTTTT.

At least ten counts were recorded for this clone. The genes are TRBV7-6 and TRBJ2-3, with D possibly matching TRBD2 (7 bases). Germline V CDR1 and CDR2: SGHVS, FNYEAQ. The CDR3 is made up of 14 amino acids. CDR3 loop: CGVGGRAEGDTQYF. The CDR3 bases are TGTGGCGTAGGGGGGAGGGCCGAGGGAGATACGCAGTATTTT.

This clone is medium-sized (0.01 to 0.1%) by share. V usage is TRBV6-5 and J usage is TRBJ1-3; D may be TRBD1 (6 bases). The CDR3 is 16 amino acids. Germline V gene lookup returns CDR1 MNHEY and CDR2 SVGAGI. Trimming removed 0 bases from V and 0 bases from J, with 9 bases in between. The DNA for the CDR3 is TGTGCCAGCAGTTACTCGACAGGCCTCTCTGGAAACACCATATATTTT. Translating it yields CASSYSTGLSGNTIYF.

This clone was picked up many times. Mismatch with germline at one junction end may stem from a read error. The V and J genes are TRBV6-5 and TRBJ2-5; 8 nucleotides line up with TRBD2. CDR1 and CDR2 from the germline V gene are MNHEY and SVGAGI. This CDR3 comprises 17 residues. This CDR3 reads CASSYGLAGTDQETQYF. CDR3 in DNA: TGTGCCAGCAGTTACGGGCTAGCGGGTACCGACCAGGAGACCCAGTACTTC.

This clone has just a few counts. The CDR3 DNA is TGTGCCAGCAGTCCCGCCCAGGGGATGCTTAATCAGCCCCAGCATTTT. This sequence encodes CASSPAQGMLNQPQHF. V and J are TRBV28 and TRBJ1-5; TRBD1 is a possible D gene (6 bases). Trimming left V 5 bases short and J 4 bases short, with 18 bases between. This CDR3 region has 16 residues. The germline V gene encodes CDR1 MDHEN and CDR2 SYDVKM.

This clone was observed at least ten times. The CDR3 sequence: CASSPVQTIYGYTF. The CDR3 DNA reads as TGTGCCAGCAGTCCCGTACAGACCATTTATGGCTACACCTTC. V and J are TRBV28 and TRBJ1-2; D is unclear. The CDR3 is made up of 14 amino acids. CDR1 and CDR2 from the germline V gene are MDHEN and SYDVKM. V was pared by 5 bases and J by 5 bases, with 15 bases between.

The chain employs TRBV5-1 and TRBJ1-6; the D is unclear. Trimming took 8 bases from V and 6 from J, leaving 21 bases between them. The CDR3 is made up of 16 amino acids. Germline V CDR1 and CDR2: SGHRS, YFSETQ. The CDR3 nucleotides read TGCGCCAGTGGCTTGGACTCTGTTAGTCTTAATTCACCCCTCCACTTT. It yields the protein CASGLDSVSLNSPLHF.